This T cell receptor (beta chain) is from a study of shared clonotypes between healthy human individuals. This clone appeared a few times. Trimming left V 3 bases short and J 2 bases short, with 10 bases between. The CDR3 runs 14 residues. Germline loops: CDR1 MGHRA, CDR2 YSYEKL. Donors were healthy HIV-negative adults without recently reported acute infections or vaccinations. The method was immunoSEQ multiplex PCR; TCRdb's version includes in-frame clones alone and lacks a portion of them. The sample has about 560,000 clones, around three quarters seen once. The chain is built from TRBV4-1 and TRBJ2-5, with a weak D call TRBD1 (5 bases). This clonotype was obtained from a woman between 35 and 50 years old in good health. Some clones in this sample may be carry-over from other donors' samples. Sequencing input: PBMCs. CDR3 amino acids: CASSQVTVQETQYF. In DNA form, the CDR3 reads TGCGCCAGCAGCCAGGTGACAGTTCAAGAGACCCAGTACTTC.